This record concerns one T cell receptor beta chain sequence. The specificity of this receptor is unknown. Qualities for individual bases were not recorded, and no much larger clone is one base off. The sample originates from a study of shared clonotypes between healthy human individuals (TCRdb year 2020). Regarding the complete study: The cohort included a few men and a couple of women between 18 and 49 years of age. Between about 0.9 and 8.9 billion PBMCs per donor were obtained by leukapheresis. Different laboratories and diverse techniques were used to prepare libraries and sequence TCR repertoires, to increase sequencing depth and limit assay-specific biases. For each donor, CD4 naive and CD4 memory were each given three plates, CD8 naive was given two plates, and CD8 memory was given one plate. To estimate repertoire size and how much clonotype sharing occurs between individuals, the study deeply sequenced the blood TCR repertoires of five healthy adults.

CD8 naive samples were CD45RO-negative cells positively selected for CCR7, giving a CD45RA+CCR7+ population that excluded TemRA cells. The donors were healthy, HIV-negative adults who had no recently reported acute infections or vaccinations. All donors were Caucasian adults living in Nashville, Tennessee, USA. Blood was obtained by leukapheresis, after which PBMCs were separated by Ficoll-Histopaque density gradient centrifugation and cryopreserved in liquid nitrogen vapor phase. Analytical flow cytometry was used to check the purity and quantity of every magnetically sorted T cell population. Genomic DNA was isolated from each sorted fraction and quantified by UV absorbance on a Nanodrop 2000c. Overall study results and their limits: Larger estimated clonotype richness was generally found for naive subsets than for memory subsets. Clonotypes shared by all four sorted-subset donors showed higher generation probabilities than non-shared clonotypes. Rarefaction of sorted-subset datasets indicated incomplete sequencing despite the large sequencing depth. The genetic and exposure-history diversity represented was limited by the small number of donors. When several donors were compared, the shared fraction of clonotypes was 5% to 6.5% for naive CD4, about 4% for naive CD8, roughly 2.5% for memory CD4, and less than 0.5% for memory CD8. Sampling was restricted to blood, and TCR repertoires in tissue are likely to differ from TCR repertoires in blood. Pairwise subsampling indicated that sequencing depth was expected to affect the degree of clonotype sharing among donors.

TCR CDR3 regions were amplified from genomic DNA by multiplex PCR using the deep immunoSEQ assay. Extracted genomic DNA from each cell subset was distributed evenly across all wells of several immunoSEQ 96-well plates, and each plate was treated as a replicate. For sorted subsets, approximately 190 ng genomic DNA, equal to 30,000 to 35,000 T cell genomes, was loaded into each replicate PCR. Purified libraries were measured with a Qubit 3.0 fluorometer, size-checked on a Bioanalyzer 2100, and measured again with the KAPA Library Quantification kit. Every immunoSEQ 96-well plate was sequenced on a separate single-read 150-cycle Illumina NextSeq 550 flow cell. From the authors' description of their analysis: Because the immunoSEQ output included only junctional sequences and no quality scores, the filtering could not be the same as the filtering used for full-length reads. Sequences were annotated with PyIR, a Python wrapper for IgBLAST v1.9, and V/J genes and CDR3 were assigned using IMGT germline references. Reads were filtered out if the reads had weak V/J assignments (E-value above 1e-6), no CDR3, stop codons, out-of-frame junctions, or ambiguous translated residues. A V3J clonotype was defined by an identical inferred V gene, J gene, and CDR3 amino acid sequence. Percentage overlap between repertoires was calculated by dividing the number of shared unique clonotypes by the size of the smaller repertoire. Repertoire richness was assessed with RTK rarefaction, the Chao1 estimator, and Recon v2.1 estimates of unobserved clonotypes. OLGA was used to compute generation probabilities for all TCRbeta clonotypes that the gDNA method yielded from a handful of donors. TCRdb carries this immuneACCESS record with in-frame sequences only. Its versions omit some clonotypes, under half of them owing to an unresolved V gene in the studies checked, with the rest unexplained. V and J calls and clone size are given by that table; D and trimming were obtained from the DNA. Here the sample has about 800,000 clones; about 97% occur a single time. In total, the top ten clones hold less than 0.3% of the sample.

The sequence came from a man aged 30 to 39 in good health. Sequencing was performed on naive CD8+ T cells sorted from blood. Interpreted using the paper, the cell subset or site label stands for: CD45RA+CCR7+.

CDR3 protein: CASSPKLAESSYNEQFF. The DNA reads TGTGCCAGCTCACCCAAGCTAGCGGAGAGCTCCTACAATGAGCAGTTCTTC. The V and J segments used are TRBV18 and TRBJ2-1; 7 middle bases align to TRBD2. Including the terminal cysteine and phenylalanine, the CDR3 comprises 17 residues. Only the CDR3 DNA stays, 51 bases, in frame from base 1. The germline V gene yields KGHSH for CDR1 and LQKENI for CDR2. Germline trimming amounts to 3 bases on V and 0 bases on J, with 8 as the count of junction bases outside the gene matches.